This record covers a single T cell receptor (beta chain). The antigen is undetermined. V lost 5 bases and J 6 bases, leaving 17 bases between the germline ends. This CDR3 is 15 amino acids long. Germline CDR1 and CDR2: SNHLY and FYNNEI. This sample is part of a study of OX40 agonist ivuxolimab in advanced cancers. Findings and limits, study-wide: At doses 0.1 to 3.0 mg/kg, CD4+ and CD8+ clones expanded. The antigens recognized by the expanded peripheral T cells, that is their antigen specificity, were not determined. Expanded clones belonging to CD8+ T cells outnumbered, on average, those of CD4+.

TCRdb keeps only in-frame clones here, not all; method: immunoSEQ multiplex PCR. The table has approximately 61,000 clones, roughly nine tenths seen once. This sequence was found in an adult with an advanced solid tumor such as melanoma, head and neck, liver or kidney cancer. The chain recombines TRBV2 with TRBJ2-1; possibly TRBD1 or TRBD2 for D (5 bases each). Sample: CD4+ or CD8+ T cells sorted from blood, taken in a trial of the OX40 agonist ivuxolimab. CDR3 coding DNA: TGTGCCAGCAGTACCGGGACCACTCTGATCAATGAGCAGTTCTTC. This encodes CASSTGTTLINEQFF.